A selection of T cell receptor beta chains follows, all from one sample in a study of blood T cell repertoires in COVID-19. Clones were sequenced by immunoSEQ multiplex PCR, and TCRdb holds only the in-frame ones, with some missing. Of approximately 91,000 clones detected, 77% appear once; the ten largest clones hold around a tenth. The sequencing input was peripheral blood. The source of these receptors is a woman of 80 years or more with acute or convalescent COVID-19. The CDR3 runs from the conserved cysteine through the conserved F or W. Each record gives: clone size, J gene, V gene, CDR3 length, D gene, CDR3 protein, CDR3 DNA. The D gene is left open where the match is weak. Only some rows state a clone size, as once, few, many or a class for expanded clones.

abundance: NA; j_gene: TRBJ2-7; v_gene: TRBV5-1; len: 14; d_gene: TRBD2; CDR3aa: CASSPGLAGESQYF; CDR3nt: TGCGCCAGCAGCCCGGGACTAGCGGGAGAGTCGCAGTACTTC
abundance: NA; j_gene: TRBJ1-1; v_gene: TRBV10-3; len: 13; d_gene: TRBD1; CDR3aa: CAIKGTGDTEAFF; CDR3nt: TGTGCCATCAAGGGGACAGGGGACACTGAAGCTTTCTTT
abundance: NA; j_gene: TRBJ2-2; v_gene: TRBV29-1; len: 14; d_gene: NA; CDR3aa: CSVSGHQNTGELFF; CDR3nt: TGCAGCGTTTCGGGACACCAAAACACCGGGGAGCTGTTTTTT
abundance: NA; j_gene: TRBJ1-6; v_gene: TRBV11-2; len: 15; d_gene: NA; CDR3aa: CASSRRQVRDSPLHF; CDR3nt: TGTGCCAGCAGCCGTAGACAGGTTCGGGATTCACCCCTCCACTTT
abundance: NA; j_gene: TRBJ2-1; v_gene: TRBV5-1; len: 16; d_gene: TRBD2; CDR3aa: CASSSGTSLKYNEQFF; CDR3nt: TGCGCCAGCAGCTCAGGGACTAGCTTAAAGTACAATGAGCAGTTCTTC
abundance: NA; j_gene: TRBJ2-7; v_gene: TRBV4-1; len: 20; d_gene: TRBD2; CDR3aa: CASSQEPFTSGRMSSYEQYF; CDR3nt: TGCGCCAGCAGCCAAGAACCCTTTACTAGCGGGAGAATGAGCTCCTACGAGCAGTACTTC
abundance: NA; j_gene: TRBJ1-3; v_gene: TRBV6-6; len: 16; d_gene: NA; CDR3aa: CASYTGKGLSGNTIYF; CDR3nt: TGTGCCAGCTACACCGGGAAAGGCCTCTCTGGAAACACCATATATTTT
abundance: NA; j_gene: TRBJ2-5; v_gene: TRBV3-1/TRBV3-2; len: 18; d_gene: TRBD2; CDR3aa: CASSQGVVSGGNQETQYF; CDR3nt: TGTGCCAGCAGCCAAGGGGTCGTCAGCGGGGGGAACCAAGAGACCCAGTACTTC
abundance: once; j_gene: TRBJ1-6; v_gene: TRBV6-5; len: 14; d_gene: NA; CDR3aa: CASSSDGNRSPLHF; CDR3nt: TGTGCCAGCAGTAGCGACGGTAATCGATCACCCCTCCACTTT
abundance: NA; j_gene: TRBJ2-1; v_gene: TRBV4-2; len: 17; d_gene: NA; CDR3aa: CASSHGAIRGSYNEQFF; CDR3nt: TGTGCCAGCAGCCACGGAGCAATCAGGGGCTCCTACAATGAGCAGTTCTTC
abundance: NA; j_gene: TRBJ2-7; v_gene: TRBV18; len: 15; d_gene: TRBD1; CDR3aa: CASSPAWDSPSEQYF; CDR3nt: TGTGCCAGCTCACCAGCGTGGGACAGCCCCAGCGAGCAGTACTTC
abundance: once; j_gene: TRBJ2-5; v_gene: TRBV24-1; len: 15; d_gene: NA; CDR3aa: CATSETGTLQETQYF; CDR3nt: TGTGCCACCAGTGAAACCGGGACACTCCAGGAGACCCAGTACTTC
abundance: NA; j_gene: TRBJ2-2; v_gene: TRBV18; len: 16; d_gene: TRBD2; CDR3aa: CASSPVPGGDTGELFF; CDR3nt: TGTGCCAGCTCACCAGTGCCGGGAGGAGACACCGGGGAGCTGTTTTTT
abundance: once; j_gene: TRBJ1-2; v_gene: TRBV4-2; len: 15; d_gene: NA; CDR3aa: CASSQGVTGNYGYTF; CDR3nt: TGTGCCAGCAGCCAAGGAGTAACGGGTAACTATGGCTACACCTTC
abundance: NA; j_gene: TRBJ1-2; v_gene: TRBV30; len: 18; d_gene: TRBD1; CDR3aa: CAFQRGRLPTEAVRRYTF; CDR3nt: TGTGCCTTTCAGAGGGGGCGCCTCCCCACCGAGGCGGTAAGGCGCTACACCTTC
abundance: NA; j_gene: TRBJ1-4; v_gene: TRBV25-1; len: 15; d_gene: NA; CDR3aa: CASSDPTGPNEKLFF; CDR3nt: TGTGCCAGCAGTGACCCGACAGGCCCGAATGAAAAACTGTTTTTT
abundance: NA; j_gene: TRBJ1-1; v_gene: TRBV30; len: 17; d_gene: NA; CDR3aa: CAWSRVSAIRMNTEAFF; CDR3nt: TGTGCCTGGAGTAGGGTTAGCGCTATTCGGATGAACACTGAAGCTTTCTTT
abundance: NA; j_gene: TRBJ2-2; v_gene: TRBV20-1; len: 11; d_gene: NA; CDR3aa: CSAQEGGELFF; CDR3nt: TGCAGTGCCCAGGAGGGCGGGGAGCTGTTTTTT
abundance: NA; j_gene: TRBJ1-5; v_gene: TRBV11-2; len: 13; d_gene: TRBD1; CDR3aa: CASSPDRGRPQHF; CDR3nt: TGTGCCAGCAGCCCGGACAGGGGGCGGCCCCAGCATTTT
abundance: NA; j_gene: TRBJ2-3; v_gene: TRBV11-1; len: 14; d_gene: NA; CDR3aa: CASSSISGTDTQYF; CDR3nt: TGTGCCAGCAGCTCCATTAGCGGCACAGATACGCAGTATTTT
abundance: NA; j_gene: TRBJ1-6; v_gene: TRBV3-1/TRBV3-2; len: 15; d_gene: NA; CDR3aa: CASSRHSPPDSPLHF; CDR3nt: TGTGCCAGCAGCCGACACTCTCCCCCAGATTCACCCCTCCACTTT
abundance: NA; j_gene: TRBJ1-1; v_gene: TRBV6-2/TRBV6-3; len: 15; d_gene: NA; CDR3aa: CASSYPDSWRTEAFF; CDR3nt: TGTGCCAGCAGTTACCCGGACAGCTGGAGGACTGAAGCTTTCTTT
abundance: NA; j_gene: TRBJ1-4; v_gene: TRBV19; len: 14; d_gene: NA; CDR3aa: CASSSQGGGEKLFF; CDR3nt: TGTGCCAGTAGTTCACAGGGAGGGGGTGAAAAACTGTTTTTT
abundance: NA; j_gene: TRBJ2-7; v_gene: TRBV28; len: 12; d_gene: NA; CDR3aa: CATYGQLYEQYF; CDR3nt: TGTGCCACCTACGGACAGCTCTACGAGCAGTACTTC
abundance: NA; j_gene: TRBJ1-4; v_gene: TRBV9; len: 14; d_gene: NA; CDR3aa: CASSVGGGNEKLFF; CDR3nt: TGTGCCAGCAGCGTAGGGGGAGGGAATGAAAAACTGTTTTTT
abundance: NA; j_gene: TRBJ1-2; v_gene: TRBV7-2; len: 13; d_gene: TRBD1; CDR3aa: CASSTGTGVGYTF; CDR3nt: TGTGCCAGCAGTACCGGGACAGGGGTAGGCTACACCTTC
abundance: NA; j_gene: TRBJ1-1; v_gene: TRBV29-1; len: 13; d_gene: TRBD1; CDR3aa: CSGAGTENTEAFF; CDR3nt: TGCAGCGGCGCCGGGACAGAGAACACTGAAGCTTTCTTT
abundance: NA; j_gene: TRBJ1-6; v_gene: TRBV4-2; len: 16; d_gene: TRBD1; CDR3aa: CASSQGQGAINSPLHF; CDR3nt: TGTGCCAGCAGCCAAGGACAGGGGGCGATTAATTCACCCCTCCACTTT
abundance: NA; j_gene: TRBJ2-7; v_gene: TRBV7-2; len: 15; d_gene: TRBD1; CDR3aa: CASSLIQGSGYEQYF; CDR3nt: TGTGCCAGCAGCCTTATACAGGGGAGTGGGTACGAGCAGTACTTC
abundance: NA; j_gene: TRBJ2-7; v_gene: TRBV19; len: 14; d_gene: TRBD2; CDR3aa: CASSISGVPYEQYF; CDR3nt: TGTGCCAGTAGTATTAGCGGGGTCCCCTACGAGCAGTACTTC
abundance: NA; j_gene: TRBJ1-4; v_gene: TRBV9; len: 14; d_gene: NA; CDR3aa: CASSTDPAFEKLFF; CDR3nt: TGTGCCAGCAGCACAGACCCGGCATTCGAAAAACTGTTTTTT
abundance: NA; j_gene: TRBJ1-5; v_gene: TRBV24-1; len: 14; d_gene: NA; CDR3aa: CATSGSLGGSPQHF; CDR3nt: TGTGCCACCAGTGGGTCTCTCGGGGGGTCGCCCCAGCATTTT